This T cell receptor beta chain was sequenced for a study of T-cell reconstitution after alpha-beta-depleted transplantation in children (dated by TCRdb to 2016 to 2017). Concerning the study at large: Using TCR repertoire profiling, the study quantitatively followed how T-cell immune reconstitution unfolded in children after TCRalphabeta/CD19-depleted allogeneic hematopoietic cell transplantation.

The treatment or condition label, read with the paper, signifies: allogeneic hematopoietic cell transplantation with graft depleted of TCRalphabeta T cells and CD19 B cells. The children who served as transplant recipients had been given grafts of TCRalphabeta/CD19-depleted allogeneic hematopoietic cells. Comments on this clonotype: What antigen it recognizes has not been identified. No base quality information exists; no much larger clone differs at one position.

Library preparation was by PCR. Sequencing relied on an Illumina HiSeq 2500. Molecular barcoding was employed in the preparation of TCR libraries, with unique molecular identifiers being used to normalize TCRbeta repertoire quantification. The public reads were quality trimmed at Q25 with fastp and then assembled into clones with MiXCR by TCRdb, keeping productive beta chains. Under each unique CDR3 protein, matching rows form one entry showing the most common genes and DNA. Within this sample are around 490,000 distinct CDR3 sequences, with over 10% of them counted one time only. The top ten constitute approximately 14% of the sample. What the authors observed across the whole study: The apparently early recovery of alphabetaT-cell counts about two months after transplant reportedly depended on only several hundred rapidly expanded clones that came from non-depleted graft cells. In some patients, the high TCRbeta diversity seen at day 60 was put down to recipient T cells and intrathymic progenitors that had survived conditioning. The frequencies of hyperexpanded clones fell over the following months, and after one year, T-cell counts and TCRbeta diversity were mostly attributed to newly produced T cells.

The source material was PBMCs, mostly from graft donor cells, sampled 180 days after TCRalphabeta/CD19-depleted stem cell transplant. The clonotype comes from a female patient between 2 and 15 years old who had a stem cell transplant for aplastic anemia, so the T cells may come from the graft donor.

The encoded CDR3 is CAWSLGTSGNTIYF. The DNA is as follows: TGTGCCTGGAGTCTGGGGACCTCTGGAAACACCATATATTTT. The V gene is TRBV30 and the J gene is TRBJ1-3; TRBD1 could be the D gene, as 5 bases match. The germline V gene (reference sequence) provides CDR1 GTSNPN and CDR2 SVGIG. At the junction V is shortened by 2 bases and J by 0 bases, with 8 bases in between. The CDR3 starts with the cysteine, ends with the phenylalanine, and has 14 residues. The only DNA kept is the CDR3, 42 bases in frame from the first base.